This is a list of T cell receptor beta chains from one sample in a study of blood T cells in healthy people across ages. TCRdb processed the 5' RACE reads anew with MiXCR; each CDR3 protein has one entry. Here the sample spans some 1 million distinct CDR3 sequences, 45% being singletons. The sample taken for sequencing was blood. The receptors shown here come from a woman aged 60 to 75 in good health. Both conserved end residues are part of each CDR3. A D gene is named only where the DNA matches it firmly. Clone size is stated in some rows and not others, as once, few, many or a class when expanded.

v_gene	j_gene	abundance	d_gene	CDR3aa	CDR3nt
TRBV3-1	TRBJ2-7	.	.	CASSQVLNYDEQYF	TGTGCCAGCAGCCAAGTGTTGAATTACGACGAGCAGTACTTC
TRBV7-2	TRBJ1-2	.	.	CASSLALYRVEGYTF	TGTGCCAGCAGCTTAGCCCTATACAGGGTAGAGGGCTACACCTTC
TRBV12-3/TRBV12-4	TRBJ2-1	.	.	CASSLVSLPGRRSYNEQFF	TGTGCCAGCAGTTTAGTGTCACTTCCGGGGAGACGCTCCTACAATGAGCAGTTCTTC
TRBV27	TRBJ2-7	.	TRBD1	CASRRDRGYNEQYF	TGTGCCAGCAGGCGGGACAGGGGATACAATGAGCAGTACTTC
TRBV5-1	TRBJ1-2	.	.	CASGYRDGYTF	TGCGCCAGCGGCTACAGGGACGGCTACACCTTC
TRBV29-1	TRBJ2-2	.	.	CSVANPGELFF	TGCAGCGTTGCAAATCCGGGGGAGCTGTTTTTT
TRBV5-1	TRBJ2-5	.	.	CASSVPMGETQYF	TGCGCCAGCAGCGTGCCGATGGGGGAGACCCAGTACTTC
TRBV7-2	TRBJ2-5	.	.	CASSFGAAQETQYF	TGTGCCAGCAGCTTTGGGGCAGCCCAAGAGACCCAGTACTTC
TRBV7-2	TRBJ2-5	.	TRBD1	CASSLSTGGETQYF	TGTGCCAGCAGCTTATCAACAGGGGGGGAGACCCAGTACTTC
TRBV20-1	TRBJ2-7	.	TRBD2	CSARDLTSGDPYEQYF	TGCAGTGCTAGAGATCTAACTAGCGGGGATCCCTACGAGCAGTACTTC
TRBV10-3	TRBJ2-1	.	.	CAISESRRAYNEQFF	TGTGCCATCAGTGAGTCTAGGAGAGCCTACAATGAGCAGTTCTTC
TRBV6-5	TRBJ2-7	.	.	CASSYSSPYEQYF	TGTGCCAGCAGTTACTCGAGCCCCTACGAGCAGTACTTC
TRBV12-3/TRBV12-4	TRBJ1-1	.	.	CASALGTHTEAFF	TGTGCCAGCGCCTTAGGCACCCACACTGAAGCTTTCTTT
TRBV6-5	TRBJ1-1	few	.	CASTQMNTAEAFF	TGTGCCAGCACCCAAATGAACACTGCTGAAGCTTTCTTT
TRBV14	TRBJ2-7	.	TRBD2	CASSSGVPEQYF	TGTGCCAGCAGCAGCGGGGTCCCCGAGCAGTACTTC
TRBV7-9	TRBJ1-2	.	.	CASSLVTDSYGYTF	TGTGCCAGCAGCTTAGTGACAGATTCATATGGCTACACCTTC
TRBV6-2/TRBV6-3	TRBJ1-4	.	TRBD1	CASKKQGTVNEKLFF	TGTGCCAGCAAGAAGCAAGGGACAGTTAATGAAAAACTGTTTTTT
TRBV27	TRBJ1-5	few	.	CASSLTIGGNQPQHF	TGTGCCAGCAGTTTAACTATCGGCGGCAATCAGCCCCAGCATTTT
TRBV29-1	TRBJ2-5	.	.	CSVERLTNEQYF	TGCAGCGTTGAGCGGCTTACCAATGAGCAGTACTTC
TRBV20-1	TRBJ1-2	.	TRBD1	CSARPHRDRGPGGYTF	TGCAGTGCTAGACCTCACCGGGACAGGGGGCCTGGTGGCTACACCTTC
TRBV7-9	TRBJ2-7	.	.	CASSFAYYEQYF	TGTGCCAGCAGCTTTGCGTATTACGAGCAGTACTTC
TRBV10-3	TRBJ2-3	few	TRBD2	CAAQPGRATTDTQYF	TGTGCCGCACAGCCCGGGAGGGCGACCACAGATACGCAGTATTTT
TRBV7-8	TRBJ2-3	.	.	CASSSRWDTQYF	TGTGCCAGCAGTTCCCGTTGGGATACGCAGTATTTT
TRBV9	TRBJ2-3	.	.	CASSVAGSGDTQYF	TGTGCCAGCAGCGTAGCAGGGAGTGGAGATACGCAGTATTTT
TRBV5-1	TRBJ2-1	few	.	CASSPTPPDEQFF	TGCGCCAGCAGCCCGACCCCCCCGGACGAGCAGTTCTTC
TRBV29-1	TRBJ2-2	few	.	CSVGLGGNTGELFF	TGCAGCGTTGGGTTAGGTGGAAACACCGGGGAGCTGTTTTTT
TRBV5-1	TRBJ1-1	.	TRBD1	CASRYDREVTEAFF	TGCGCCAGCAGATATGACAGGGAAGTCACTGAAGCTTTCTTT
TRBV27	TRBJ2-1	once	.	CASSLNLASNEQFF	TGTGCCAGCAGTTTAAACCTAGCGTCTAATGAGCAGTTCTTC
TRBV19	TRBJ1-1	.	.	CASSIRQEMNTEAFF	TGTGCCAGTAGTATCCGACAGGAGATGAACACTGAAGCTTTCTTT
TRBV27	TRBJ2-5	.	.	CASSSFGRETQYF	TGTGCCAGCAGTTCCTTTGGTCGCGAGACCCAGTACTTC
TRBV20-1	TRBJ2-7	.	.	CSAPKPPFYEEQYF	TGCAGTGCCCCCAAGCCACCCTTCTACGAAGAGCAGTACTTC
TRBV5-8	TRBJ2-1	once	.	CASTEGSKQFF	TGTGCCAGCACCGAGGGGTCCAAGCAGTTCTTC
TRBV6-1	TRBJ2-5	.	TRBD2	CASSDWLAGVGETQYF	TGTGCCAGCAGTGACTGGCTAGCGGGAGTTGGAGAGACCCAGTACTTC
TRBV4-2	TRBJ2-7	few	.	CASSHSAEQYF	TGTGCCAGCAGCCACTCTGCCGAGCAGTACTTC
TRBV5-1	TRBJ2-3	.	TRBD1	CASKPGTGEDTQYF	TGCGCCAGTAAACCCGGGACAGGGGAAGATACGCAGTATTTT
TRBV6-2/TRBV6-3	TRBJ1-2	.	.	CASQGRIGYTF	TGTGCCAGTCAGGGGAGGATCGGCTACACCTTC
TRBV5-1	TRBJ1-2	.	.	CASEASGARGYGYTF	TGCGCCAGCGAGGCCTCGGGGGCTCGTGGCTATGGCTACACCTTC
TRBV28	TRBJ2-5	few	TRBD1	CASTKPGQTRTQYF	TGTGCCAGCACGAAACCGGGACAGACAAGGACCCAGTACTTC
TRBV7-8	TRBJ2-5	many	TRBD2	CASSGGLGGSSREQYF	TGTGCCAGCAGCGGGGGTTTGGGCGGGAGTTCGAGGGAGCAGTACTTC
TRBV10-3	TRBJ2-3	.	.	CAISEGTPLDTQYF	TGTGCCATCAGTGAAGGGACTCCTTTAGATACGCAGTATTTT
TRBV5-1	TRBJ2-7	.	.	CVSSLAVTNSYEQYF	TGCGTCAGCAGCTTGGCCGTGACAAACTCCTACGAGCAGTACTTC
TRBV20-1	TRBJ2-5	.	.	CSARAVQPAQETQYF	TGCAGTGCTAGAGCGGTTCAACCGGCACAAGAGACCCAGTACTTC
TRBV7-2	TRBJ2-1	many	TRBD2	CASSLLAGDYNEQFF	TGTGCCAGCAGCTTACTAGCGGGAGATTACAATGAGCAGTTCTTC
TRBV20-1	TRBJ2-7	many	.	CSARDRDKQYF	TGCAGTGCTAGAGATCGAGATAAGCAGTACTTC
TRBV7-3	TRBJ2-1	.	TRBD2	CASSSLAGDGNEQFF	TGTGCCAGCAGCTCACTAGCGGGAGATGGCAATGAGCAGTTCTTC
TRBV7-8	TRBJ2-1	.	.	CASSPRIVTNEQFF	TGTGCCAGCAGCCCCCGGATTGTAACCAATGAGCAGTTCTTC
TRBV20-1	TRBJ2-1	.	TRBD2	CSALAGLAGWNNEQFF	TGCAGTGCCCTAGCGGGACTAGCGGGATGGAACAATGAGCAGTTCTTC
TRBV20-1	TRBJ2-2	.	TRBD2	CSARLAAGELFF	TGCAGTGCAAGACTAGCCGCCGGGGAGCTGTTTTTT